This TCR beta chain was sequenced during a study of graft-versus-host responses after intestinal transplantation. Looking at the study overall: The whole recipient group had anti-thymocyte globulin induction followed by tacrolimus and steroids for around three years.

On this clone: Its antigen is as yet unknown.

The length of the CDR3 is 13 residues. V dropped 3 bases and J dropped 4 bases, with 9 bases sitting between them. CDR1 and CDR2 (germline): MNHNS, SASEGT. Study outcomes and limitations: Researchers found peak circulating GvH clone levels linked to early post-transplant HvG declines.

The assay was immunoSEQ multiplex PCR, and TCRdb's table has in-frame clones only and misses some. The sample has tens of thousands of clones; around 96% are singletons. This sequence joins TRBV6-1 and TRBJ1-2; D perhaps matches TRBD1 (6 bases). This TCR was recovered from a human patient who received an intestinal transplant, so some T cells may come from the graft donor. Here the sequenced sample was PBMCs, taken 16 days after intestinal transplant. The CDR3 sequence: CASSDRGTYGYTF. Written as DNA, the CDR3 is TGTGCCAGCAGTGACAGGGGTACCTATGGCTACACCTTC.